This is a list of T cell receptor beta chains from one sample in a study of T cell responses to AZD1222 COVID-19 vaccine. Assay used: immunoSEQ multiplex PCR; TCRdb lists only in-frame clones, some missing. The repertoire includes some 110,000 clones, roughly nine tenths of them detected once, and approximately 1.4% sits in the top ten. The sequences come from peripheral blood, collected 28 days after the second AZD1222 dose. All receptors derive from an adult who received the AZD1222 COVID-19 vaccine. Both conserved end residues are part of each CDR3. A D gene is named only where the DNA matches it firmly. Clone size is stated in some rows and not others, as once, few, many or a class when expanded.

v_gene,abundance,d_gene,j_gene,CDR3aa,CDR3nt
TRBV29-1,.,.,TRBJ2-2,CSVQEYFIDTGELFF,TGCAGCGTTCAGGAGTACTTCATCGACACCGGGGAGCTGTTTTTT
TRBV6-5,.,TRBD2,TRBJ2-3,CASSYGTTPSAQYF,TGTGCCAGCAGTTACGGGACTACGCCTTCGGCGCAGTATTTT
TRBV28,.,TRBD2,TRBJ2-7,CASSLAGVGEQYF,TGTGCCAGCAGTTTAGCGGGGGTAGGCGAGCAGTACTTC
TRBV28,.,.,TRBJ2-7,CASSPVPYEQYF,TGTGCCAGCAGCCCGGTCCCCTACGAGCAGTACTTC
TRBV6-5,.,.,TRBJ2-5,CASSYSQGRQETQYF,TGTGCCAGCAGTTACTCACAGGGAAGGCAAGAGACCCAGTACTTC
TRBV5-1,.,.,TRBJ1-5,CASSPTGTLNQPQHF,TGCGCCAGCAGCCCGACAGGTACCCTCAATCAGCCCCAGCATTTT
TRBV3-1/TRBV3-2,.,TRBD1,TRBJ1-2,CASSQVGTGLYGYTF,TGTGCCAGCAGCCAAGTCGGGACAGGACTCTATGGCTACACCTTC
TRBV5-1,.,.,TRBJ2-2,CASSSLSGATGELFF,TGCGCCAGCAGCTCTTTATCAGGGGCCACCGGGGAGCTGTTTTTT
TRBV18,.,.,TRBJ2-7,CASSPLELYEQYF,TGTGCCAGCTCACCATTGGAGTTATACGAGCAGTACTTC
TRBV4-1,.,TRBD1,TRBJ2-7,CASSQGPGQGTYEQYF,TGCGCCAGCAGCCAAGGTCCGGGACAGGGAACCTACGAGCAGTACTTC
TRBV9,.,.,TRBJ1-5,CASSVLGDSNQPQHF,TGTGCCAGCAGCGTTCTAGGGGATAGCAATCAGCCCCAGCATTTT
TRBV27,.,.,TRBJ1-1,CASRRGGGGTEAFF,TGTGCCAGCAGACGAGGGGGTGGGGGAACTGAAGCTTTCTTT
TRBV7-9,.,TRBD1,TRBJ2-4,CASSSGQGDQYF,TGTGCCAGCAGCTCGGGACAGGGGGACCAGTACTTC
TRBV6-5,once,TRBD1,TRBJ2-5,CASSLTTGYQETQYF,TGTGCCAGCAGCCTTACGACAGGGTACCAAGAGACCCAGTACTTC
TRBV11-3,.,TRBD2,TRBJ2-1,CASSPTSRQTNEQFF,TGTGCCAGCAGCCCGACTAGCCGCCAGACCAATGAGCAGTTCTTC
TRBV2,.,TRBD2,TRBJ2-3,CANTGGTSGRTDTQYF,TGTGCCAATACAGGGGGGACTAGCGGACGTACAGATACGCAGTATTTT
TRBV11-3,once,TRBD1,TRBJ2-2,CASSLGDREYGELFF,TGTGCCAGCAGCTTAGGGGACAGGGAGTACGGGGAGCTGTTTTTT
TRBV6-2/TRBV6-3,.,.,TRBJ2-5,CASSYGERETQYF,TGTGCCAGCAGTTACGGGGAGAGGGAGACCCAGTACTTC
TRBV30,.,.,TRBJ1-5,CAWSSIQGLQPQHF,TGTGCCTGGAGCTCAATCCAGGGACTCCAGCCCCAGCATTTT
TRBV25-1,once,.,TRBJ2-2,CASSLTRTDTGELFF,TGTGCCAGCAGTCTGACCCGGACAGACACCGGGGAGCTGTTTTTT
TRBV9,.,TRBD1,TRBJ1-3,CASSGDRGPGNTIYF,TGTGCCAGCAGCGGGGACAGGGGGCCTGGAAACACCATATATTTT
TRBV28,.,TRBD1,TRBJ2-7,CASSFGAGGVGEQYF,TGTGCCAGCAGTTTTGGTGCAGGGGGCGTTGGGGAGCAGTACTTC
TRBV7-9,.,.,TRBJ2-5,CASSLVALETQYF,TGTGCCAGCAGCTTAGTTGCCTTGGAGACCCAGTACTTC
TRBV30,.,.,TRBJ1-3,CAWSYRRSSGNTIYF,TGTGCCTGGAGTTATAGGAGGAGCTCTGGAAACACCATATATTTT
TRBV9,.,.,TRBJ2-1,CASSVGFYNEQFF,TGTGCCAGCAGCGTAGGGTTCTACAATGAGCAGTTCTTC
TRBV5-8,.,.,TRBJ1-3,CASSSPGRSGNTIYF,TGTGCCAGCAGCTCGCCTGGCCGCTCCGGAAACACCATATATTTT
TRBV30,.,.,TRBJ1-5,CAWSVETGRSQPQHF,TGTGCCTGGAGTGTAGAGACGGGTAGGAGTCAGCCCCAGCATTTT
TRBV27,.,TRBD1,TRBJ2-7,CASSLQGANYEQYF,TGTGCCAGCAGTTTACAGGGGGCAAACTACGAGCAGTACTTC
TRBV20-1,.,.,TRBJ1-1,CSASNQGVVSEAFF,TGCAGTGCTAGTAACCAGGGAGTCGTATCGGAAGCTTTCTTT
TRBV5-6,.,.,TRBJ2-7,CASSFSGAGYEQYF,TGTGCCAGCAGCTTCTCCGGGGCGGGATACGAGCAGTACTTC
TRBV30,.,.,TRBJ2-3,CAWSNADTQYF,TGTGCCTGGAGTAATGCAGATACGCAGTATTTT
TRBV2,.,TRBD1,TRBJ1-4,CASSGQGAKNEKLFF,TGTGCCAGCAGCGGACAGGGGGCAAAAAATGAAAAACTGTTTTTT
TRBV4-1,.,.,TRBJ1-1,CASSQGQENTEAFF,TGCGCCAGCAGCCAAGGACAGGAGAACACTGAAGCTTTCTTT
TRBV3-1/TRBV3-2,.,TRBD2,TRBJ2-2,CASSQGLSSGRANTGELFF,TGTGCCAGCAGCCAAGGACTTTCTAGCGGGCGGGCGAACACCGGGGAGCTGTTTTTT
TRBV18,.,TRBD2,TRBJ2-1,CASSQEKLAGVFYNEQFF,TGTGCCAGCTCACAGGAGAAACTAGCGGGAGTGTTCTACAATGAGCAGTTCTTC
TRBV3-1/TRBV3-2,.,.,TRBJ2-1,CASSQGVLNSYNEQFF,TGTGCCAGCAGCCAAGGGGTCCTCAACTCCTACAATGAGCAGTTCTTC
TRBV19,few,.,TRBJ1-5,CASSILGGPFSNQPQHF,TGTGCCAGTAGTATCCTCGGGGGACCTTTTAGCAATCAGCCCCAGCATTTT
TRBV4-1,.,TRBD2,TRBJ2-4,CASSQGLAGGWAKNIQYF,TGCGCCAGCAGCCAAGGACTAGCGGGAGGATGGGCTAAAAACATTCAGTACTTC
TRBV27,once,TRBD2,TRBJ2-7,CASTPLAGAHEQYF,TGTGCCAGCACCCCGCTAGCGGGAGCCCACGAGCAGTACTTC
TRBV6-5,.,TRBD1,TRBJ1-3,CASSPRTGGNTIYF,TGTGCCAGCAGTCCAAGGACAGGGGGAAACACCATATATTTT
TRBV28,.,.,TRBJ2-1,CASSPDPNEQFF,TGTGCCAGCAGTCCGGACCCCAATGAGCAGTTCTTC
TRBV6-1,.,.,TRBJ1-5,CASGQTNQPQHF,TGTGCCAGCGGACAAACCAATCAGCCCCAGCATTTT
TRBV6-6,once,TRBD1,TRBJ2-1,CASSYGDRVDEQFF,TGTGCCAGCAGTTACGGGGACAGGGTCGATGAGCAGTTCTTC
TRBV7-8,.,.,TRBJ1-1,CASTLYRDMNTEAFF,TGTGCCAGCACCCTTTACAGGGACATGAACACTGAAGCTTTCTTT
TRBV12-3/TRBV12-4,.,.,TRBJ2-1,CASKPFGNNEQFF,TGTGCCAGCAAACCCTTCGGCAACAATGAGCAGTTCTTC
TRBV18,.,.,TRBJ2-5,CASSPGPVKTQYF,TGTGCCAGCTCACCAGGCCCTGTAAAGACCCAGTACTTC
TRBV5-1,.,TRBD1,TRBJ1-2,CASSLDRGYGYTF,TGCGCCAGCAGCCTTGACAGGGGCTATGGCTACACCTTC
TRBV28,once,.,TRBJ1-1,CASSPQTDYTEAFF,TGTGCCAGCAGTCCCCAAACAGATTACACTGAAGCTTTCTTT
TRBV3-1/TRBV3-2,.,TRBD2,TRBJ2-1,CASSQEILAGVYNEQFF,TGTGCCAGCAGCCAAGAAATCCTAGCGGGAGTCTACAATGAGCAGTTCTTC
TRBV7-8,.,.,TRBJ2-7,CASSLGDKYEQYF,TGTGCCAGCAGCTTAGGGGATAAATACGAGCAGTACTTC